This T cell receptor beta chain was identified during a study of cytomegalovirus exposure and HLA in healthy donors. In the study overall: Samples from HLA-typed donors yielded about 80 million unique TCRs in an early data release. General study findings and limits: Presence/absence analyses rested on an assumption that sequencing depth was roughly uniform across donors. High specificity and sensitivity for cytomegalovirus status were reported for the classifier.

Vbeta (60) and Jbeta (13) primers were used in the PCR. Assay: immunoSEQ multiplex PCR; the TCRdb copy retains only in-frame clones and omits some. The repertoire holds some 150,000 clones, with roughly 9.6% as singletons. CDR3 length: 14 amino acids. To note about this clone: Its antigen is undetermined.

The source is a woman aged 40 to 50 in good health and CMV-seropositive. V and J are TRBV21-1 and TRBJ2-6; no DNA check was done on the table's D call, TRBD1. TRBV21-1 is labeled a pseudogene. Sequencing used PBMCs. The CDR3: CASSGHAGANVLTF. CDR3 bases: TGTGCCAGCAGTGGACACGCTGGGGCCAACGTCCTGACTTTC.